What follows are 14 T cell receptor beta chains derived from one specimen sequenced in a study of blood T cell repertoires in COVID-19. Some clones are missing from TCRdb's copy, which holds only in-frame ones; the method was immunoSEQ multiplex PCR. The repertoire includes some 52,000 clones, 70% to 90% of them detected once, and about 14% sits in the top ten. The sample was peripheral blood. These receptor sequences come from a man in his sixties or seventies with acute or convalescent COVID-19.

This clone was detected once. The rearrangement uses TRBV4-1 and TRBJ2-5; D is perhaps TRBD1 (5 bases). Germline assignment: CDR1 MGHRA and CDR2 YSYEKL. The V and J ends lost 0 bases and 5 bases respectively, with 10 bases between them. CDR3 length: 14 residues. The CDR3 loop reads CASSQDNRRETQYF. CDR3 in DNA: TGCGCCAGCAGCCAAGATAACAGGCGGGAGACCCAGTACTTC.

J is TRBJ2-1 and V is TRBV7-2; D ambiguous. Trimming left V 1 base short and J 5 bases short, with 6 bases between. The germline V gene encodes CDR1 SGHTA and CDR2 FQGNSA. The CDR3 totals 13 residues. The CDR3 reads CASSLGHNNEQFF. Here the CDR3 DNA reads TGTGCCAGCAGCTTAGGTCACAACAATGAGCAGTTCTTC.

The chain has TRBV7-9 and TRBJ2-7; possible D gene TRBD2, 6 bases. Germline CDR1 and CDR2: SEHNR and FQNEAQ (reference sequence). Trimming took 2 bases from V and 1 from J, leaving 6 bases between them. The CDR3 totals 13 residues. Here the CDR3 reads CASSLRGSYEQYV. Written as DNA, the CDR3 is TGTGCCAGCAGCTTACGGGGGTCCTACGAGCAGTACGTC.

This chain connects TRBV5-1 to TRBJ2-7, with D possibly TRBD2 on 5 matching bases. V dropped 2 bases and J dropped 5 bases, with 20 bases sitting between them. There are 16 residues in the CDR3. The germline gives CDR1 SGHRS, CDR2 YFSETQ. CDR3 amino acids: CASSFTAFSGSDEQYF. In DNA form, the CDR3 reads TGCGCCAGCAGCTTTACTGCGTTCTCGGGATCGGACGAGCAGTACTTC.

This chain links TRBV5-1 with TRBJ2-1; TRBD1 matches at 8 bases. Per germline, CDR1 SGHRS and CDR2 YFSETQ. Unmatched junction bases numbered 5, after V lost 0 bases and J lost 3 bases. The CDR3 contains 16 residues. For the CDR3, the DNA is TGCGCCAGCAGCTTGGCCGAGGGGACAGGCTACAATGAGCAGTTCTTC. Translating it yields CASSLAEGTGYNEQFF.

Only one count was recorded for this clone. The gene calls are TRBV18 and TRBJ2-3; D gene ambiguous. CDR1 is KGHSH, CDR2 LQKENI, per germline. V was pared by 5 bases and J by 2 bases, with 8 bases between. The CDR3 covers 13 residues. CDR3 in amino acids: CASSSQNTDTQYF. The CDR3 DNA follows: TGTGCCAGCTCATCTCAGAACACAGATACGCAGTATTTT.

The DNA of the CDR3 is TGTGCCATCAGTGAGTTCGAGGAGACCCAGTACTTC. Amino acids: CAISEFEETQYF. The chain is built from TRBV10-3 and TRBJ2-5; D unclear. CDR3 length: 12 residues. Trimming pared 1 base from V and 5 bases from J, leaving 5 bases between. From germline, CDR1 is ENHRY and CDR2 SYGVKD.

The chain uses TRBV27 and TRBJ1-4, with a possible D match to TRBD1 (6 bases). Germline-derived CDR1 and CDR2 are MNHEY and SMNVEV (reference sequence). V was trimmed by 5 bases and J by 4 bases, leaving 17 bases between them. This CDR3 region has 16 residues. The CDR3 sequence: CASSPDAGGDNEKLFF. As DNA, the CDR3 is TGTGCCAGCAGTCCAGACGCGGGGGGCGATAATGAAAAACTGTTTTTT.

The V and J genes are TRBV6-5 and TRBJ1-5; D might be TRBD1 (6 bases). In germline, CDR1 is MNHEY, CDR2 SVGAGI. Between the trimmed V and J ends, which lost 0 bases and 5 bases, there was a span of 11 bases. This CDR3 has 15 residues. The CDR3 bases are TGTGCCAGCAGTTACTCGGGGGCGAGGGATCAGCCCCAGCATTTT. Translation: CASSYSGARDQPQHF.

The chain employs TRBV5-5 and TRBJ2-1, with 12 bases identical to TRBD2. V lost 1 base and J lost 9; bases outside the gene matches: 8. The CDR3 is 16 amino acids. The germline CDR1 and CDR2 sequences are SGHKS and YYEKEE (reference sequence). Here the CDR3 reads CASSLNLAGGPGEQFF. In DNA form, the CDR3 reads TGTGCCAGCAGCTTGAATCTAGCGGGGGGGCCTGGTGAGCAGTTCTTC.

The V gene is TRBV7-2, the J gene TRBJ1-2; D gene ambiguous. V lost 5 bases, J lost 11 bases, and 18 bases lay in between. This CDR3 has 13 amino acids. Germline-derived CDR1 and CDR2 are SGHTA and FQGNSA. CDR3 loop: CASSLEREGSYTF. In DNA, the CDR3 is TGTGCCAGCAGCCTAGAAAGGGAGGGAAGTTACACCTTC. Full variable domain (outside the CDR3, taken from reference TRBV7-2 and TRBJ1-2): GAGVSQSPSNKVTEKGKDVELRCDPISGHTALYWYRQSLGQGLEFLIYFQGNSAPDKSGLPSDRFSAERTGGSVSTLTIQRTQQEDSAVYLCASSLEREGSYTFGSGTRLTVV.

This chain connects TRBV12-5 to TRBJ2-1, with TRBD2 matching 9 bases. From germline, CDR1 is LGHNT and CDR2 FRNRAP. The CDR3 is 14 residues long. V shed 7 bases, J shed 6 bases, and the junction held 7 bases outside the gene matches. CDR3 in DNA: TGTGCTAGTGTTCGTAGCGGGAGAGGCAATGAGCAGTTCTTC. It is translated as CASVRSGRGNEQFF.

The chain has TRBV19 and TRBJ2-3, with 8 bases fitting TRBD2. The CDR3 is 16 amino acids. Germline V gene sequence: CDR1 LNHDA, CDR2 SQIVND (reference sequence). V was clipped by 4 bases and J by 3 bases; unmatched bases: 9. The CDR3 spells CASSTRGVAGTDTQYF. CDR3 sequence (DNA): TGTGCCAGTAGTACCCGGGGGGTAGCGGGGACAGATACGCAGTATTTT.

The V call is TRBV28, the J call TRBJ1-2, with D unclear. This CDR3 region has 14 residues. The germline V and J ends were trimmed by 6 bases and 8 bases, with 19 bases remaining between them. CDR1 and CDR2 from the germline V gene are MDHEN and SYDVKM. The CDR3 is CASSLSGSLSGYTF. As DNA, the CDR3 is TGTGCCAGCAGCCTCTCCGGGAGTTTAAGCGGCTACACCTTC.